This TCR beta chain was documented in a study of T cells after yellow fever vaccination. Trimming removed 4 bases from V and 4 bases from J, with 11 bases in between. The length of the CDR3 is 14 residues. The germline V gene has CDR1 SEHNR and CDR2 FQNEAQ (reference sequence). General study findings and limits: The secondary response showed a weaker magnitude and a faster peak, day 5 versus 15. At around 95% for CD4 and 88% for CD8, most primary-vaccination clones showed up again after the booster. Clonotypes found in both CD4 and CD8 compartments made up a small share.

This clonotype showed up many times. The target antigen is unknown. Generation of TCR cDNA used 5'RACE template switching (which added a universal primer site and UMIs). From the 5' RACE reads, TCRdb called clonotypes with MiXCR, one entry per CDR3 protein. The table records hundreds of thousands of distinct CDR3 sequences, 3.6% of them present only once. The TCR comes from a man younger than 35 who received the YFV17D yellow fever vaccine. The sample here was PBMCs, taken on the day of the yellow fever booster vaccination. The V and J genes are TRBV7-9 and TRBJ2-1; D is undetermined. The CDR3 loop is CASSYQSGYNEQFF. The CDR3 DNA sequence: TGTGCCAGCAGCTACCAGTCCGGGTACAATGAGCAGTTCTTC. Variable domain in full (rest from reference TRBV7-9 and TRBJ2-1): DTGVSQNPRHKITKRGQNVTFRCDPISEHNRLYWYRQTLGQGPEFLTYFQNEAQLEKSRLLSDRFSAERPKGSFSTLEIQRTEQGDSAMYLCASSYQSGYNEQFFGPGTRLTVL.